The rows below give T cell receptor beta chains drawn from one sample of a study of CD4 T cells in relation to SARS-CoV-2 and coronaviruses. Repertoires were generated with immunoSEQ multiplex PCR, while TCRdb's copy carries only in-frame clones and drops some. The sample lists 8,500 to 13,000 clones, 70% to 85% occurring once. Their antigens are not known. Sample: CD4+ T cells from PBMCs, cultured in vitro. The receptor source for this set is a human donor in good health. The CDR3 runs from the conserved cysteine through the conserved F or W. A D gene is named only where the DNA matches it firmly. Size is stated for part of the rows, as once, few or many counts, or as a class when the clone is expanded.

TRBD1	TRBV6-5	TRBJ1-2	.	TGTGCCAGCAGGACAGGGCGTGGCTACACCTTC	CASRTGRGYTF
.	TRBV12-3/TRBV12-4	TRBJ1-3	.	TGTGCCAGCAGCCCGAGGAACACCATATATTTT	CASSPRNTIYF
TRBD1	TRBV29-1	TRBJ1-2	.	TGCAGCGCCCAGACAGGGCTGCTAGATTATGGCTACACCTTC	CSAQTGLLDYGYTF
.	TRBV5-1	TRBJ2-2	few	TGCGCCAGCAGCTTGGAAAGTTTAGCGAACACCGGGGAGCTGTTTTTT	CASSLESLANTGELFF
TRBD1	TRBV4-3	TRBJ1-1	few	TGCGCCAGCAGCCAACTTGGACAGGGCACTGAAGCTTTCTTT	CASSQLGQGTEAFF
.	TRBV2	TRBJ2-7	.	TGTGCCAGCAAGGGAGCGGCCTACTACGAGCAGTACTTC	CASKGAAYYEQYF
TRBD1	TRBV12-3/TRBV12-4	TRBJ2-1	once	TGTGCCAGCGCCCAGGGGGTAGATGAGCAGTTCTTC	CASAQGVDEQFF
TRBD2	TRBV7-7	TRBJ2-5	.	TGTGCCAGCAGTCCAGCGGGGCGAGAGACCCAGTACTTC	CASSPAGRETQYF
TRBD2	TRBV7-2	TRBJ2-4	once	TGTGCCAGCAGCTTAGTAGGTACTAGCGGGAATTCGTGGTACTTC	CASSLVGTSGNSWYF
TRBD1	TRBV29-1	TRBJ1-4	.	TGCAGCGTCCAGGGGGACGGTAATGAAAAACTGTTTTTT	CSVQGDGNEKLFF
.	TRBV19	TRBJ1-4	.	TGTGCCAGTCGACAGATTAGTAGTGAAAAACTGTTTTTT	CASRQISSEKLFF
.	TRBV6-1	TRBJ2-5	.	TGTGCCAGCAGTGAAGGAGAGACCCAGTACTTC	CASSEGETQYF
.	TRBV21-1	TRBJ1-4	.	TGTGCCAGCAGCCCTAAGGGTAGGGGTGAAAAACTGTTTTTT	CASSPKGRGEKLFF
TRBD2	TRBV27	TRBJ2-1	.	TGTGCCAGCAGTTCGGAAAGGACTAGCGGGAATTACAATGAGCAGTTCTTC	CASSSERTSGNYNEQFF
TRBD2	TRBV4-3	TRBJ2-1	.	TGCGCCAGCAGCCAGGAAGTAGCGGGGCAGGGTTACAATGAGCAGTTCTTC	CASSQEVAGQGYNEQFF
.	TRBV11-2	TRBJ2-3	.	TGTGCCAGCAGCTTTGAGGGAACTAGCACAGATACGCAGTATTTT	CASSFEGTSTDTQYF
.	TRBV19	TRBJ1-5	.	TGTGCCAGCAACAGAAAAAATAGCAATCAGCCCCAGCATTTT	CASNRKNSNQPQHF
TRBD1	TRBV19	TRBJ2-3	.	TGTGCCAGTAGTCCTCAGGGGGCTGATACGCAGTATTTT	CASSPQGADTQYF
.	TRBV27	TRBJ1-1	.	TGTGCCAGCAGTTTCTACAGGGCGAACACTGAAGCTTTCTTT	CASSFYRANTEAFF
.	TRBV12-1	TRBJ2-3	.	TGTGCCAGCAGCGGGCTCCAGACTAGCGGGAGGTCAGATACGCAGTATTTT	CASSGLQTSGRSDTQYF
.	TRBV2	TRBJ1-3	.	TGTGCCATACACTCGGGAAACACCATATATTTT	CAIHSGNTIYF
TRBD1	TRBV23-1	TRBJ1-2	.	TGCGCCAGCAGTCCCACATCCCCCCCCAAGGGGGCGATAAGCTATGGCTACACCTTC	CASSPTSPPKGAISYGYTF
.	TRBV2	TRBJ1-4	.	TGTGCCAGCAGTGTCGAGGGTCTGGGAAAACTGTTTTTT	CASSVEGLGKLFF
TRBD1	TRBV6-6	TRBJ1-5	few	TGTGCCAGCAGTCAGACAGGGGGCGGTAATCCCAATCAGCCCCAGCATTTT	CASSQTGGGNPNQPQHF
TRBD1	TRBV6-2/TRBV6-3	TRBJ1-4	.	TGTGCCAGCAGTTCGGCCGGGACAGGGGATGAAAAACTGTTTTTT	CASSSAGTGDEKLFF
.	TRBV6-6	TRBJ2-2	.	TGTGCCAGCAGTTACGGAAGCGGGTGGAACACCGGGGAGCTGTTTTTT	CASSYGSGWNTGELFF
.	TRBV21-1	TRBJ2-1	.	TGTGCCAAATATGCCTACAATGAGCAGTTCTTC	CAKYAYNEQFF
.	TRBV2	TRBJ1-5	.	TGTGCCAGCAGCCGGGACGGAAATCAGCCCCAGCATTTT	CASSRDGNQPQHF
TRBD2	TRBV4-2	TRBJ2-7	once	TGTGCCAGCAGCCAAGCGGGAGCGGGAGTAAGCGAGCAGTACTTC	CASSQAGAGVSEQYF
.	TRBV5-5	TRBJ1-5	.	TGTGCCAGCAGCTTGGATGGGTATAGCAATCAGCCCCAGCATTTT	CASSLDGYSNQPQHF
.	TRBV19	TRBJ1-5	.	TGTGCCAGTAGTCTAGATTGGGATCGGAATCAGCCCCAGCATTTT	CASSLDWDRNQPQHF
.	TRBV9	TRBJ2-5	.	TGTGCCAGCAGCGTGAGACAGTCCGAGAGGGAGACCCAGTACTTC	CASSVRQSERETQYF
.	TRBV4-1	TRBJ1-1	.	TGCGCCAGCAGCCGATTTTCTGGCTTGGCCGGGACTAACGCTGAAGCTTTCTTT	CASSRFSGLAGTNAEAFF
.	TRBV5-6	TRBJ1-4	few	TGTGCCAGCAGTCCCCACGGAACTAATGAAAAACTGTTTTTT	CASSPHGTNEKLFF
.	TRBV7-7	TRBJ2-5	.	TGTGCCAGCAGCTTAGGGGGGTTTGGCGAGACCCAGTACTTC	CASSLGGFGETQYF
.	TRBV7-9	TRBJ1-5	.	TGTGCCAGCAGCTTAGTCGGACCCAATCAGCCCCAGCATTTT	CASSLVGPNQPQHF
.	TRBV7-9	TRBJ2-3	.	TGTGCCAGCAGCTCGCGTGTGACAACAATTACAGATACGCAGTATTTT	CASSSRVTTITDTQYF
.	TRBV4-1	TRBJ1-1	few	TGCGCCAGCAGCCCCGCACGGGCCGGCACAGAAGCTTTCTTT	CASSPARAGTEAFF
.	TRBV30	TRBJ1-1	.	TGTGCCTGTGACAGGAGTGAAGCTTTCTTT	CACDRSEAFF
TRBD1	TRBV30	TRBJ2-5	.	TGTGCCTGGGGACAGGGGCTCCAAGAGACCCAGTACTTC	CAWGQGLQETQYF
.	TRBV18	TRBJ2-3	.	TGTGCCAGCTCACCCCGCCCGGGGGCTCCTACCCGCACAGATACGCAGTATTTT	CASSPRPGAPTRTDTQYF
.	TRBV4-3	TRBJ1-5	.	TGCGCCAGCAGCCAGGGTAGAAGCAATCAGCCCCAGCATTTT	CASSQGRSNQPQHF
TRBD1	TRBV7-8	TRBJ2-7	.	TGTGCCAGCAGCTTAGGGGGACAGGGGGCTCTCGAGCAGTACTTC	CASSLGGQGALEQYF
.	TRBV18	TRBJ1-1	.	TGTGCCAGCTCAAAGGGGGGCCTGAACACTGAAGCTTTCTTT	CASSKGGLNTEAFF
TRBD1	TRBV11-2	TRBJ1-1	.	TGTGCCAGCAGCTTGATAACGTTACAGGGGTTGAACACTGAAGCTTTCTTT	CASSLITLQGLNTEAFF
.	TRBV18	TRBJ2-3	.	TGTGCCAGCTCACCACCTTCGACTTCCCGGGATACGCAGTATTTT	CASSPPSTSRDTQYF
.	TRBV6-1	TRBJ2-4	once	TGTGCCAGCCGGACGGGAAACATTCAGTACTTC	CASRTGNIQYF
.	TRBV4-3	TRBJ2-7	.	TGCGCCAGCAGCCAAGAGGTAACCGGCGTTGGAATAAGGGAGCAGTACTTC	CASSQEVTGVGIREQYF
.	TRBV9	TRBJ2-2	once	TGTGCCAGCAGCCCCCCCGGGGCGGGGGCCGCAAGCACCGGGGAGCTGTTTTTT	CASSPPGAGAASTGELFF
TRBD1	TRBV5-1	TRBJ2-7	.	TGCGCCAGCAGCCCCCGACAGGGGAGCTCCTACGAGCAGTACTTC	CASSPRQGSSYEQYF
.	TRBV2	TRBJ1-6	few	TGTGCCAGCAGTGGGGAGCAGGTGGAATCACCCCTCCACTTT	CASSGEQVESPLHF
.	TRBV7-2	TRBJ2-7	.	TGTGCCAGCAGGGGCCTAGGGGACGAGCAGTACTTC	CASRGLGDEQYF
TRBD1	TRBV6-2/TRBV6-3	TRBJ2-7	.	TGTGCCAGCAGTTACTCGGACAGGGTGGGCTACGAGCAGTACTTC	CASSYSDRVGYEQYF
TRBD2	TRBV30	TRBJ2-5	.	TGTGCCTGGACCAGGAGACTAGCGGGAGTTGAGACCCAGTACTTC	CAWTRRLAGVETQYF
.	TRBV9	TRBJ1-3	.	TGTGCCAGCAGCGCACCTCCGGGGGGACCTGGAAACACCATATATTTT	CASSAPPGGPGNTIYF
.	TRBV11-1	TRBJ1-1	.	TGTGCCAGCAGCCTCCCGATGAACACTGAAGCTTTCTTT	CASSLPMNTEAFF
.	TRBV2	TRBJ2-2	.	TGTGCCAGCAAGGCCGATTCGGACATAACGAACACCGGGGAGCTGTTTTTT	CASKADSDITNTGELFF
.	TRBV5-4	TRBJ1-6	.	TGTGCCAGCAGCGAGTCACGCGGGCAGGGTTTTTCACCCCTCCACTTT	CASSESRGQGFSPLHF
.	TRBV4-2	TRBJ2-5	.	TGTGCCAGCAGCCAAGGAGGGCTGGGCAGGGAGGCGGACCAGTACTTC	CASSQGGLGREADQYF
.	TRBV6-5	TRBJ1-1	.	TGTGCCAGCAGTTACTCATATAGGGTAGGGGACACTGAAGCTTTCTTT	CASSYSYRVGDTEAFF